This T cell receptor (beta chain) stems from a study of T cells in Graves' hyperthyroidism and ophthalmopathy. Across 18 months, stable Graves' hyperthyroidism was marked by no progression to ophthalmopathy. V was cut by 6 bases and J by 4 bases, with 13 bases left in between. The CDR3 has 14 amino acids. The investigators amplified TCR beta CDR3 regions from RNA transcripts. The HTBI set primed first-round TCR CDR3 RT-PCR. TCRdb fed the multiplex PCR reads into MiXCR, producing one record per CDR3 protein. The data show around 700,000 distinct CDR3 sequences, with just over 35% seen just once and about a third held by the top ten. Many counts were recorded for this clonotype.

This rearrangement joins TRBV12-3 or TRBV12-4 to TRBJ1-5, with D perhaps TRBD1 (6 bases). Sequencing used blood. This receptor was identified in a woman aged 40 to 50 with Graves' hyperthyroidism. The CDR3 sequence is CASRGGQRNQPQHF. As DNA, the CDR3 is TGTGCCAGCAGGGGCGGACAGAGAAATCAGCCCCAGCATTTT.